The entry that follows covers one TCR beta chain sequence. What it recognizes is unknown. The data were obtained in a study of shared clonotypes between healthy human individuals. The V end lost 8 bases, the J end lost 0 bases, and 10 bases lay between the germline ends. Germline V CDR1 and CDR2: MDHEN, SYDVKM. CDR3 length: 13 amino acids. Notes on the study in general: Blood was the only sampled material, and tissue repertoires likely differ.

Samples underwent the assay at deep level. The protocol was immunoSEQ multiplex PCR, while the TCRdb copy is restricted to in-frame clones and leaves out a portion. The sample has more than 400,000 clones; roughly 80% are singletons. The chain joins TRBV28 to TRBJ1-1; D may be TRBD1 (5 bases). Sequenced: PBMCs. The sequence came from a woman aged 40-49 years in good health. Some clones in this sample may be carry-over from other donors' samples. The CDR3 bases are TGTGCCAGCGAATCGGACATGAACACTGAAGCTTTCTTT. Its protein is CASESDMNTEAFF.